Listed below are T cell receptor beta chains from one sample, sequenced in a study of Graves' ophthalmopathy and Graves' hyperthyroidism. TCRdb reprocessed the multiplex PCR reads with MiXCR, giving one entry per CDR3 protein. The sample yields roughly 1.1 million distinct CDR3 sequences, 36% seen once. Source material: peripheral blood or thyroid tissue (not recorded which). Every receptor here comes from an adult man with Graves' hyperthyroidism. Each CDR3 is given with its conserved first and last residue. The D gene is left open where the match is weak. Clone size, where shown, is once, few, many, or a class for clones that have expanded.

d_call	v_call	clone_size	cdr3_length	j_call	cdr3_aa	cdr3_nt
-	TRBV7-2	-	15	TRBJ1-5	CASSLDQGPGWPQHF	TGTGCCAGCAGCTTAGATCAGGGGCCTGGATGGCCCCAGCATTTT
-	TRBV6-5	many	13	TRBJ1-2	CASTRDRMMGYTF	TGTGCCAGCACCCGGGACCGTATGATGGGCTACACCTTC
TRBD1	TRBV6-6	-	13	TRBJ2-7	CASSNRGLNEQYF	TGTGCCAGCAGTAACAGGGGGCTCAACGAGCAGTACTTC
-	TRBV29-1	many	12	TRBJ2-5	CSVKGVQETQYF	TGCAGCGTTAAAGGGGTCCAAGAGACCCAGTACTTC
-	TRBV10-3	-	12	TRBJ1-3	CAISESGDTIYF	TGTGCCATCAGTGAGTCGGGGGACACCATATATTTT
-	TRBV7-2	many	15	TRBJ1-1	CASSKQVSVNTEAFF	TGTGCCAGCAGTAAACAGGTTTCCGTGAACACTGAAGCTTTCTTT
-	TRBV12-3/TRBV12-4	many	14	TRBJ2-7	CASSLNVGSHEQYF	TGTGCCAGCAGTTTAAATGTCGGCAGCCACGAGCAGTACTTC
TRBD1	TRBV7-2	-	14	TRBJ1-4	CASSLGQLKEKLYF	TGTGCCAGCAGTTTGGGACAGTTGAAGGAAAAACTGTATTTT
-	TRBV4-3	-	16	TRBJ2-2	CASSQEGTHNTGELFF	TGCGCCAGCAGCCAAGAAGGGACGCACAACACCGGGGAGCTGTTTTTT
TRBD2	TRBV7-2	-	14	TRBJ2-3	CASSGTRRLDTQYF	TGTGCCAGCAGCGGGACTAGGCGGCTAGATACGCAGTATTTT
-	TRBV7-8	-	17	TRBJ1-6	CASSPALLQGWSSPLHF	TGTGCCAGCAGCCCAGCGCTGTTACAAGGATGGTCCTCACCCCTCCACTTT
-	TRBV20-1	-	13	TRBJ2-7	CTAERRRFYEQYF	TGCACCGCGGAGAGGCGGAGATTCTACGAGCAGTACTTC
-	TRBV27	-	16	TRBJ1-5	CASSPRTETINQPQHF	TGTGCCAGCAGTCCCCGGACGGAGACCATCAATCAGCCCCAGCATTTT
-	TRBV7-9	many	15	TRBJ2-5	CASSLQTRSGETQYF	TGTGCCAGCAGCTTACAGACTAGATCTGGGGAGACCCAGTACTTC
-	TRBV10-3	few	12	TRBJ2-6	CAISPRANVLTF	TGTGCCATCTCCCCCAGGGCCAACGTCCTGACTTTC
-	TRBV10-2	few	15	TRBJ1-1	CASSELTGMETEAFF	TGCGCCAGCAGTGAACTCACAGGGATGGAGACTGAAGCTTTCTTT
-	TRBV12-3/TRBV12-4	many	15	TRBJ1-2	CASSSPRTTNYGYTF	TGTGCCAGCAGTTCCCCACGGACAACTAACTATGGCTACACCTTC
-	TRBV11-2	-	20	TRBJ1-5	CASSLGVGRGGPDSNQPQHF	TGTGCCAGCAGCTTAGGCGTGGGGAGGGGCGGGCCTGATAGCAATCAGCCCCAGCATTTT
-	TRBV6-5	many	15	TRBJ1-2	CASSDRSGTADGYTF	TGTGCCAGCAGTGACCGGTCCGGGACGGCAGATGGCTACACCTTC
-	TRBV4-3	many	15	TRBJ2-7	CASSQELRGSYEQYF	TGCGCCAGCAGCCAAGAGCTAAGGGGAAGCTACGAGCAGTACTTC
-	TRBV6-1	few	15	TRBJ2-6	CASSYRGSGANVLTF	TGTGCCAGCAGTTACAGAGGCTCTGGGGCCAACGTCCTGACTTTC
-	TRBV11-1	-	22	TRBJ1-2	CAWPEVLGLLVYPARIVDGYTF	TGTGCCTGGCCCGAAGTACTGGGTCTCTTGGTCTATCCCGCTAGAATCGTGGATGGCTACACCTTC
-	TRBV7-2	many	14	TRBJ2-5	CASSYSGLVETQYF	TGTGCCAGCAGTTATAGTGGGCTGGTAGAGACCCAGTACTTC
-	TRBV11-2	many	14	TRBJ1-1	CASSLDNWSTEAFF	TGTGCCAGCAGCTTAGATAACTGGAGCACTGAAGCTTTCTTT
-	TRBV7-6	-	15	TRBJ1-1	CASSLEGARGITAFF	TGTGCCAGCAGCTTAGAAGGGGCGCGGGGGATCACAGCTTTCTTT
-	TRBV5-5	-	13	TRBJ2-7	CASSLGPQLEQYF	TGTGCCAGCAGCTTGGGACCCCAGCTCGAGCAGTACTTC
-	TRBV10-1	-	14	TRBJ2-5	CASSESGAVETQYF	TGCGCCAGCAGTGAGTCGGGGGCCGTGGAGACCCAGTACTTC
-	TRBV25-1	few	13	TRBJ2-2	CASSVWNTGELFF	TGTGCCAGCAGTGTTTGGAACACCGGGGAGCTGTTTTTT
-	TRBV7-2	many	14	TRBJ2-7	CASSLGGTYYEQYF	TGTGCCAGCAGCTTAGGCGGCACTTACTACGAGCAGTACTTC
-	TRBV9	few	15	TRBJ2-5	CASSPSGADEGAQYF	TGTGCCAGCAGCCCGAGTGGAGCAGACGAGGGGGCCCAGTACTTC
-	TRBV28	-	16	TRBJ2-6	CASARRRTGGANVLTF	TGTGCCAGCGCCCGACGGAGGACGGGTGGGGCCAACGTCCTGACTTTC
-	TRBV10-3	many	16	TRBJ1-3	CAIMDSQRNSGNTIYF	TGTGCCATCATGGACAGTCAAAGAAACTCTGGAAACACCATATATTTT
-	TRBV7-9	many	13	TRBJ2-7	CASSNQGKVEQYF	TGTGCCAGCAGCAACCAGGGGAAGGTCGAGCAGTACTTC
TRBD1	TRBV29-1	-	12	TRBJ1-3	CSVKDRGNTIYF	TGCAGCGTTAAGGACAGGGGAAACACCATATATTTT
TRBD1	TRBV4-1	-	17	TRBJ2-6	CASSDGQGTGATNVLTF	TGCGCCAGCAGCGACGGACAGGGCACCGGGGCCACCAACGTCCTGACTTTC
-	TRBV5-4	-	13	TRBJ2-2	CASSTRDTGEVFF	TGTGCCAGCAGCACTCGGGACACCGGGGAGGTGTTTTTT
TRBD1	TRBV19	many	16	TRBJ1-1	CASSIRGQGRNTEAFF	TGTGCCAGTAGTATAAGAGGACAGGGGAGGAACACTGAAGCTTTCTTT
-	TRBV2	many	13	TRBJ1-3	CASSGRAGNTIYF	TGTGCCAGCAGTGGGAGGGCTGGAAACACCATATATTTT
-	TRBV24-1	-	15	TRBJ2-7	CATSARQASSYEQYF	TGTGCCACCAGTGCTCGACAGGCGAGCTCCTACGAGCAGTACTTC
-	TRBV5-1	-	16	TRBJ2-5	CASSSLQGFSGETQYF	TGCGCCAGCAGCTCGTTACAGGGTTTTTCGGGAGAGACCCAGTACTTC
-	TRBV10-3	once	12	TRBJ1-1	CARSPGLELAFF	TGTGCCCGCAGCCCCGGCCTGGAGCTGGCTTTCTTT
-	TRBV27	-	15	TRBJ2-7	CASSLKGGPGGEQYF	TGTGCCAGCAGTCTAAAAGGGGGCCCCGGGGGGGAGCAGTACTTC
TRBD1	TRBV27	few	14	TRBJ1-5	CASSFGQGAQPQHF	TGTGCCAGCAGTTTTGGACAGGGTGCTCAGCCCCAGCATTTT
TRBD1	TRBV12-3/TRBV12-4	few	16	TRBJ2-5	CASSGNGGQGKETQYF	TGTGCCAGCAGTGGCAACGGGGGACAGGGAAAAGAGACCCAGTACTTC
-	TRBV7-9	-	17	TRBJ1-4	CASSSPGRTGTNEKLFF	TGTGCCAGCAGCTCCCCAGGGCGTACAGGAACTAATGAAAAACTGTTTTTT
-	TRBV12-3/TRBV12-4	many	12	TRBJ1-6	CASNWPGGPLHF	TGTGCCAGCAACTGGCCGGGCGGGCCCCTCCACTTT
-	TRBV7-8	many	14	TRBJ2-7	CASSHDWEADEQYF	TGTGCCAGCAGTCACGACTGGGAAGCTGACGAGCAGTACTTC
-	TRBV5-4	few	16	TRBJ1-1	CASSRGVHSINTEAFF	TGTGCCAGCAGCCGTGGTGTTCACAGCATTAACACTGAAGCTTTCTTT
TRBD1	TRBV2	-	13	TRBJ1-5	CASRETGANNQHF	TGTGCCAGCAGGGAAACAGGGGCGAACAATCAGCATTTT
-	TRBV5-5	-	15	TRBJ1-6	CASIPTGRGDSPLHF	TGTGCCAGCATCCCGACTGGCAGGGGAGATTCACCCCTCCACTTT
TRBD1	TRBV10-3	few	18	TRBJ1-5	CASSYQRPGTGFGQPQHF	TGTGCCAGCAGTTACCAGCGTCCCGGGACAGGGTTTGGTCAGCCCCAGCATTTT
TRBD1	TRBV2	few	14	TRBJ1-1	CASSVRPGTGLAFF	TGTGCCAGCAGTGTCCGTCCCGGGACAGGGTTAGCTTTCTTT
-	TRBV11-2	many	13	TRBJ1-5	CASSFDTYQPQHF	TGTGCCAGCAGCTTCGACACGTATCAGCCCCAGCATTTT
-	TRBV7-3	few	15	TRBJ2-7	CASSQGGRPLDEQYF	TGCGCCAGCAGCCAAGGCGGGCGCCCCTTGGACGAGCAGTACTTC
-	TRBV29-1	many	14	TRBJ1-5	CSVAEGGWNQPQHF	TGCAGCGTTGCGGAGGGGGGGTGGAATCAGCCCCAGCATTTT
-	TRBV10-3	few	12	TRBJ2-7	CAISKDGQDQYF	TGTGCCATCAGCAAGGATGGACAAGACCAGTACTTC
TRBD1	TRBV12-3/TRBV12-4	many	13	TRBJ1-5	CASSTGVGQPQHF	TGTGCCAGCAGCACAGGGGTTGGCCAGCCCCAGCATTTT